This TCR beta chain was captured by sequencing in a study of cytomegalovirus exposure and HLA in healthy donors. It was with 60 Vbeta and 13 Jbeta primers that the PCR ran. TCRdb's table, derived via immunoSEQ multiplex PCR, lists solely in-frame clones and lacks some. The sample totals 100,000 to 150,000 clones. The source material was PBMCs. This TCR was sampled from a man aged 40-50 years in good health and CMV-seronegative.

The CDR3 protein is CASSLQDRVNYGYTF. DNA for the CDR3: TGTGCCAGCAGCTTACAGGACAGGGTTAACTATGGCTACACCTTC. This chain links TRBV5-4 with TRBJ1-2; TRBD1 aligns across 8 bases. The CDR3 length is 15 residues. Per germline, CDR1 SGHNT and CDR2 YYREEE (reference sequence). J was trimmed by 1 base and V by 2 bases; bases with no gene match: 4.